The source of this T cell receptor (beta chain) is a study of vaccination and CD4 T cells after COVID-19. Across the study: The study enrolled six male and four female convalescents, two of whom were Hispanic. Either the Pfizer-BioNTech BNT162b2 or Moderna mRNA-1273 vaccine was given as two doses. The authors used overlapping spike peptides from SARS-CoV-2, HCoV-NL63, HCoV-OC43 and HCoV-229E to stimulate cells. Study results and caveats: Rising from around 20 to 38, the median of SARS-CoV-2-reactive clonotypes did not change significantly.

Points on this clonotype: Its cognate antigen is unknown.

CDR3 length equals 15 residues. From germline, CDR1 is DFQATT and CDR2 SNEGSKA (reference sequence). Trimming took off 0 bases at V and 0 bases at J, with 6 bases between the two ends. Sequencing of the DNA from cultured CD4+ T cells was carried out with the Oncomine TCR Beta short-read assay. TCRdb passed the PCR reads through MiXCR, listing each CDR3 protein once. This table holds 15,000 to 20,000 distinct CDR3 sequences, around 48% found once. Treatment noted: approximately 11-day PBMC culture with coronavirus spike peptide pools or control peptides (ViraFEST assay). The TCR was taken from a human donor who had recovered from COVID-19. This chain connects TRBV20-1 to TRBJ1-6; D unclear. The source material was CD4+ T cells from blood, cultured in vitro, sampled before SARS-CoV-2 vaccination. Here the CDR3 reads CSAREWGSYNSPLHF. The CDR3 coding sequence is TGCAGTGCTAGAGAATGGGGCTCCTATAATTCACCCCTCCACTTT.